A few counts support the clone carrying this T cell receptor beta chain. The data stem from a study of shared clonotypes between healthy human individuals. Study as a whole: Those who served as donors were a couple of women and a few men between the ages of 18 and 49.

Assay used: immunoSEQ multiplex PCR; TCRdb lists only in-frame clones, some missing. This table holds a few hundred thousand clones, less than 80% found once. This CDR3 contains 13 residues. V lost 2 bases and J 5 bases, leaving 9 bases between the germline ends. Per germline, CDR1 WNHNN and CDR2 SYGVQD (reference sequence). The sequence was collected from a woman between 40 and 50 years old in good health. Some clones in this sample may be carry-over from other donors' samples. Sequenced input: PBMCs. This chain uses TRBV10-1 with TRBJ2-5; D unclear. The CDR3 loop is CASSEGLQETQYF. CDR3 coding DNA: TGCGCCAGCAGTGAGGGGCTCCAGGAGACCCAGTACTTC.